This T cell receptor (beta chain) appears in the sequencing data of a study of T-cell reconstitution after alpha-beta-depleted transplantation in children. Findings of the study overall: T-cell numbers and diversity one year post-transplant derived largely from freshly generated T cells. Surviving recipient T cells and thymic progenitors accounted for the high day-60 TCRbeta diversity observed in some patients.

This clonotype was recorded at least ten times. Its specificity is unknown. The CDR3 loop spans 15 amino acids. The junction had 9 bases not matched to a gene; V was cut back by 5 bases and J by 6 bases. TCRbeta library construction was performed incorporating unique molecular identifiers. MiXCR, applied by TCRdb to the PCR reads, yields one record per CDR3 protein. The repertoire holds under 300,000 distinct CDR3 sequences, with around 10% as singletons. This chain connects TRBV12-3 or TRBV12-4 to TRBJ2-1; 8 bases align to TRBD1. The starting material was peripheral blood, obtained 180 days after TCRalphabeta/CD19-depleted stem cell transplant. The receptor comes from a male patient between 2 and 15 years old who had a stem cell transplant for chronic granulomatous disease, so the T cells may come from the graft donor. The DNA for the CDR3 is TGTGCCAGCAGTCCGACGGAGACAGGGGTCAATGAGCAGTTCTTC. This gives the protein CASSPTETGVNEQFF.